These 7 T cell receptor beta chains originate from one sample sequenced in a study of neurological immune-mediated disorders. Time point here: longitudinal time-point 1 (baseline). TCRdb used MiXCR to reprocess the 5' RACE reads, holding one entry per CDR3 protein. The data hold about 49,000 distinct CDR3 sequences, with about 9.1% observed a single time. Sequencing used PBMCs. The receptor source for this set is a middle-aged woman in good health.

The chain couples TRBV25-1 to TRBJ1-1; D perhaps matches TRBD1 (6 bases). Germline values: CDR1 MGHDK, CDR2 SYGVNS. CDR3 size: 13 residues. The V end was cut by 3 bases, the J end by 4 bases, with 9 bases between. CDR3 DNA: TGTGCCAGCAGTGATCGCAGGGGCACTGAAGCTTTCTTT. It codes for CASSDRRGTEAFF.

Ten or more counts support this clonotype. The chain carries TRBV5-5 and TRBJ1-2, with D maybe TRBD1 (5 bases). The germline gives CDR1 SGHKS, CDR2 YYEKEE (reference sequence). This CDR3 is built from 14 residues. The ends were cut back, 4 bases at V and 6 bases at J, with 16 bases in the middle. CDR3 region: CASSNEMGLDGYTF. CDR3 in DNA: TGTGCCAGCAGCAATGAGATGGGGCTGGATGGCTACACCTTC. Filled out from reference TRBV5-5 and TRBJ1-2, the complete variable domain reads DAGVTQSPTHLIKTRGQQVTLRCSPISGHKSVSWYQQVLGQGPQFIFQYYEKEERGRGNFPDRFSARQFPNYSSELNVNALLLGDSALYLCASSNEMGLDGYTFGSGTRLTVV.

In its sample, this clonotype was seen many times. The rearrangement uses TRBV5-1 and TRBJ1-4; tentatively, D is TRBD1 (5 bases). Germline-derived CDR1 and CDR2 are SGHRS and YFSETQ. This CDR3 comprises 14 residues. The V and J ends lost 7 bases and 6 bases respectively, with 16 bases between them. The CDR3 DNA is TGCGCCAGCGGTAGGACACGGGCAGATGAAAAACTGTTTTTT. It translates to CASGRTRADEKLFF.

This chain joins TRBV20-1 and TRBJ2-7; unclear D gene. V lost 3 bases and J 2 bases, leaving 8 bases between the germline ends. The CDR3 sequence is 12 residues long. Germline CDR1 reads DFQATT; CDR2 reads SNEGSKA (reference sequence). The CDR3 here is CSASEGTYEQYF. The CDR3 DNA follows: TGCAGTGCTAGCGAAGGAACCTACGAGCAGTACTTC.

The sample holds many counts of this clonotype. The chain uses TRBV7-2 and TRBJ2-6; D uncertain. The CDR3 is 15 residues long. V lost 0 bases to trimming and J lost 0 bases, with 3 bases between them. CDR1 SGHTA and CDR2 FQGNSA come from the germline V gene. Here the CDR3 reads CASSLAVSGANVLTF. The CDR3 DNA is TGTGCCAGCAGCTTAGCAGTCTCTGGGGCCAACGTCCTGACTTTC.

This clonotype appeared many times. At one end the junction does not follow the germline gene, possibly because of a read error. The V and J genes are TRBV3-1 and TRBJ2-1; the D is unclear. The CDR3 is 14 residues long. Germline-derived CDR1 and CDR2 are LGHDT and YNNKEL (reference sequence). Here the CDR3 reads CASSQGSSYYEQFF. The CDR3, as DNA: TGTGCCAGCAGCCAAGGATCAAGCTACTATGAGCAGTTCTTC.

Only a few counts were recorded for this clonotype. The chain is built from TRBV7-2 and TRBJ2-2; 12 bases line up with TRBD2. J lost 7 bases, V lost 5 bases, and 11 bases had no gene match. This CDR3 spans 17 amino acids. CDR1 and CDR2 (germline): SGHTA, FQGNSA. Here the CDR3 DNA reads TGTGCCAGCAGCCAAAAGAGACTAGCGGGAGAAGGCGGGGAGCTGTTTTTT. Protein: CASSQKRLAGEGGELFF.